This T cell receptor (beta chain) was recovered during a study of technical replicates of blood from several donors. The method was immunoSEQ multiplex PCR; TCRdb's version includes in-frame clones alone and lacks a portion of them. The table includes over 50,000 clones, 70% to 90% detected once. The ends were cut back, 2 bases at V and 1 base at J, with 21 bases in the middle. The CDR3 sequence is 18 residues long. Germline values: CDR1 SGHRS, CDR2 YFSETQ. The receptor's source is a human donor in good health. Some clones in this sample may be carry-over from other donors' samples. The material sequenced was PBMCs. The genes are TRBV5-1 and TRBJ1-2; D ambiguous. CDR3 region: CASSFPAGSGGVNYGYTF. In DNA, the CDR3 is TGCGCCAGCAGCTTCCCCGCAGGATCCGGAGGAGTTAACTATGGCTACACCTTC.